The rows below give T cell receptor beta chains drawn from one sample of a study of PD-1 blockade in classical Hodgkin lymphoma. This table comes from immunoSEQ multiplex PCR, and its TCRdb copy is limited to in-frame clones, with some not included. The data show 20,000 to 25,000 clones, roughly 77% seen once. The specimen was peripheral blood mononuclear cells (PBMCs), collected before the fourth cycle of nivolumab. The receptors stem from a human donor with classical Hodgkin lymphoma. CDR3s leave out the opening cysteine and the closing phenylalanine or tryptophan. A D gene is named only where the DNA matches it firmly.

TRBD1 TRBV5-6 ASSSSGTGVHEQY
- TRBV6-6 ASRAEGNTIY
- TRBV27 ASSSPRAWGYEQY
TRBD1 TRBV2 ASRTAPGQGVNYGYT
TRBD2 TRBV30 AWTQSGGAWSDTQY
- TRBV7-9 ASSLALHEKLF
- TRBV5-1 ASSEVGTAREQY
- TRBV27 ASSLFGATSSYEQY
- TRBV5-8 ASSLETVEETQY
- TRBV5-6 ASGSEWEQY
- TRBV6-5 ASSYFAGALTDTQY
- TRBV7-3 ASSPPAGRSRNEQF
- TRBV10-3 AINSPNTGELF
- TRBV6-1 ASSATGYMNTEAF
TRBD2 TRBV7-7 ASSLNSGAADTQY
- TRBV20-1 SAGGSEYQY
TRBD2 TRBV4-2 ASSQGLAGGGNTGELF
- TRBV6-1 ASTGRVDGYT
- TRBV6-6 AAGGGSTEAF
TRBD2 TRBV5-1 ASIPPERESADTQY
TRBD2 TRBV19 ASSISKAGDTQY
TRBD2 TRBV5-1 ASSLAGRGAGVGSTSTDTQY
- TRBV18 ASSPTAQSYYGYT
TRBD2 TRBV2 ASLRTGGDEQY
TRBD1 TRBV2 ASNARTGGAREAF
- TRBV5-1 ASSMSQARTDTQY
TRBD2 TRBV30 AWSVLASGGVTDTQY
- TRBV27 ASSLAQGYEQY
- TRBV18 ASSPKSGADTEAF
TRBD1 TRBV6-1 ASLLRGQNEQF
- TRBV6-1 ASSEVRGGYT
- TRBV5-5 ASSLVGRELF
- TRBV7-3 ASSRDAERGGELF
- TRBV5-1 ASSLEADTQY
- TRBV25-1 ASSEGIGVGGTEAF
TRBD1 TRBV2 ASGQEFNQPQH
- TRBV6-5 ASREGGTQY
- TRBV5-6 ASSFNEAGRGYT
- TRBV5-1 ASTPEGIGKETQY
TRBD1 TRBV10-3 AISAIRDSQQTQY
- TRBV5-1 ASTASSGANVLT
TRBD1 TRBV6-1 ASSPGQGDNSPLH
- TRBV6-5 ASTDLGAKETQY
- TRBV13 ASSPGLANAYEQY
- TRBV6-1 ASTETINTGELF
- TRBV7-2 ASSRNMGSQETQY
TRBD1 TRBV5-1 ASSFLGGGRGTDGYT
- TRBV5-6 ASSLRGHDTQY
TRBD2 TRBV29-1 SVARTSPYNEQF
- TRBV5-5 ASSLGTVEKLF